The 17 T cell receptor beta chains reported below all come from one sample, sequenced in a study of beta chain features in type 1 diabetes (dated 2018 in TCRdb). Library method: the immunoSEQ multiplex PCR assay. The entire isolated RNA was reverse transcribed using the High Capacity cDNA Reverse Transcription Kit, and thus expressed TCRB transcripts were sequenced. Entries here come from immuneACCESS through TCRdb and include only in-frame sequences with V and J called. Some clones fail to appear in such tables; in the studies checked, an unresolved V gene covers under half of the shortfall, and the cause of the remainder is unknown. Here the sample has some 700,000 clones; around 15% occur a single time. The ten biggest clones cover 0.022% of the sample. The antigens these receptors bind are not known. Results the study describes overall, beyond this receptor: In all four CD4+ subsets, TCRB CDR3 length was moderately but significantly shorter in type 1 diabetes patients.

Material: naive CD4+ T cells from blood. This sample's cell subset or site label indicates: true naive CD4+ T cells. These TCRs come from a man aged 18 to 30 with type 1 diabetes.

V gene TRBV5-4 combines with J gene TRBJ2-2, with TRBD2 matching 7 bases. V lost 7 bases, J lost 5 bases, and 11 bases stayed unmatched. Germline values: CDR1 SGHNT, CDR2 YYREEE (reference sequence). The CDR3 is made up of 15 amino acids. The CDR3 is CASGRSGRGTGELFF. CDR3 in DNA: TGTGCCAGCGGACGGTCAGGGAGGGGTACCGGGGAGCTGTTTTTT.

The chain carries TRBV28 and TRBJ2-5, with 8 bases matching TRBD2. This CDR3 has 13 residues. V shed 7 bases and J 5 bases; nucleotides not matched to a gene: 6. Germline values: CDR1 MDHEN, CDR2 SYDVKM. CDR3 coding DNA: TGTGCCAGCACCCTTAGCGGGGAGGAGACCCAGTACTTC. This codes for CASTLSGEETQYF.

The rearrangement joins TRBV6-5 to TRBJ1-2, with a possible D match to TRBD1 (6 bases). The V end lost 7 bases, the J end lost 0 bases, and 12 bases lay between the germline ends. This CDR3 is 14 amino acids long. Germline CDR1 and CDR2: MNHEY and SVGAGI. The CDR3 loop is CASTRTEPNYGYTF. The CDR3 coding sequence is TGTGCCAGCACTCGGACAGAACCTAACTATGGCTACACCTTC.

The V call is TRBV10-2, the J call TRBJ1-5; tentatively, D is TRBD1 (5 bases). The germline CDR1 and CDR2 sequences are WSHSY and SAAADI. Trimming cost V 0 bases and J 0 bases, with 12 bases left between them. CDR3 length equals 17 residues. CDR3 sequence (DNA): TGCGCCAGCAGTGAGTCGTCAGGGTCCTATAGCAATCAGCCCCAGCATTTT. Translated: CASSESSGSYSNQPQHF.

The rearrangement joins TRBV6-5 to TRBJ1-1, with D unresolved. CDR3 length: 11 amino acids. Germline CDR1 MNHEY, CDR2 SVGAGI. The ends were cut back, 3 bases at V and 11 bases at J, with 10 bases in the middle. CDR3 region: CASSYLEVAFF. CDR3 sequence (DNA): TGTGCCAGCAGTTATCTCGAGGTGGCTTTCTTT.

Here the CDR3 reads CASSLGSRTGAGNYGYTF. CDR3 coding DNA: TGTGCCAGCAGCTTGGGATCAAGGACAGGGGCGGGAAACTATGGCTACACCTTC. This chain joins TRBV5-4 and TRBJ1-2, with TRBD1 matching 9 bases. CDR3 length equals 18 residues. Germline values: CDR1 SGHNT, CDR2 YYREEE (reference sequence). V lost 0 bases to trimming and J lost 2 bases; unmatched junction nucleotides: 11.

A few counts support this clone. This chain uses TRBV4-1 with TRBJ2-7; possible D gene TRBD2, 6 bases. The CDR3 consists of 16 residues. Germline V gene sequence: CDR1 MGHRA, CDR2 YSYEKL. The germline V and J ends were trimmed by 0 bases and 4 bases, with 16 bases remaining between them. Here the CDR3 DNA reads TGCGCCAGCAGCCAAGATAGGGCTAGCGTCAGATACGAGCAGTACTTC. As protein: CASSQDRASVRYEQYF.

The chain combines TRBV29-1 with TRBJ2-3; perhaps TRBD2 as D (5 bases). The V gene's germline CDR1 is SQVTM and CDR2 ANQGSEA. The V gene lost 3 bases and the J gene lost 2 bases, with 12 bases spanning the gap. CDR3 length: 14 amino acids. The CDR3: CSVEAGSLTDTQYF. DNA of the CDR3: TGCAGCGTTGAGGCGGGTTCACTCACAGATACGCAGTATTTT.

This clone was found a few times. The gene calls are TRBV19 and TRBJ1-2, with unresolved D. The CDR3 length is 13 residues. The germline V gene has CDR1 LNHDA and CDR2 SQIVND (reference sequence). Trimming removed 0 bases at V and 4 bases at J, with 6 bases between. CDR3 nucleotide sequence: TGTGCCAGTAGTATAGACAGGTCCTATGGCTACACCTTC. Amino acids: CASSIDRSYGYTF.

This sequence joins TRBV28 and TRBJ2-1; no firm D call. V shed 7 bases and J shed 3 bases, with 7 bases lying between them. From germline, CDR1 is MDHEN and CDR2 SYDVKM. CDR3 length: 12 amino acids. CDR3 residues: CASTLGYNEQFF. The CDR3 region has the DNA TGTGCCAGCACCCTGGGCTACAATGAGCAGTTCTTC.

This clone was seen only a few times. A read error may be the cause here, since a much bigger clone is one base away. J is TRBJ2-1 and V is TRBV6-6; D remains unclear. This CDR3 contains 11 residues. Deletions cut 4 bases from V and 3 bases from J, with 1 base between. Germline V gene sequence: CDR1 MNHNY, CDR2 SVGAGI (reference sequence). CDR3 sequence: CASSFYNEQFF. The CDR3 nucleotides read TGTGCCAGCAGTTTCTACAATGAGCAGTTCTTC.

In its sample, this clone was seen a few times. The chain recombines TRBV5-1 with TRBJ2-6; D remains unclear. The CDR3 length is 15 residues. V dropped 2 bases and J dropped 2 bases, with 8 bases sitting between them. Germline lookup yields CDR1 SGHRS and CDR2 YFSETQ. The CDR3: CASSFIGPGANVLTF. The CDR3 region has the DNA TGCGCCAGCAGCTTTATCGGTCCTGGGGCCAACGTCCTGACTTTC.

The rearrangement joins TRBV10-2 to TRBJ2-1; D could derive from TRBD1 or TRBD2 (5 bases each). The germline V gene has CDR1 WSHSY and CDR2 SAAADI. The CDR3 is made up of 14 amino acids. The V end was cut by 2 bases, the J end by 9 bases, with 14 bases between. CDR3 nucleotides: TGCGCCAGCAGTGAGATGAGGGCTCAGGGTGAGCAGTTCTTC. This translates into CASSEMRAQGEQFF.

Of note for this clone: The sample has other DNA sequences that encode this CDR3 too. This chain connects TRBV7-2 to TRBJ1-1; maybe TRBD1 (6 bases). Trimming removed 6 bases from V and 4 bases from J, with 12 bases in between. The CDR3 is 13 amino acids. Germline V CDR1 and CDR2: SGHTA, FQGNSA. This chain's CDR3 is CASSLGGGTEAFF. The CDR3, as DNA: TGTGCCAGCAGTCTAGGAGGGGGCACTGAAGCTTTCTTT.

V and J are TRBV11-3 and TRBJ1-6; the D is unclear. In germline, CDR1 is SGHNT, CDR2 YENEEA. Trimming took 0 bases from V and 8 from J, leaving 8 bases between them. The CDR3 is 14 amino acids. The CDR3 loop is CASSLEGTDSPLHF. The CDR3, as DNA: TGTGCCAGCAGCTTAGAGGGCACGGATTCACCCCTCCACTTT.

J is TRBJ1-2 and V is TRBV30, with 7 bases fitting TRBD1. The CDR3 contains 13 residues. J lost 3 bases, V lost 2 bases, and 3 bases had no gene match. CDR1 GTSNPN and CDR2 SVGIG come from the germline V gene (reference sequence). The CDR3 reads CAWSPGQDYGYTF. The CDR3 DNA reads TGTGCCTGGAGTCCCGGACAGGACTATGGCTACACCTTC.

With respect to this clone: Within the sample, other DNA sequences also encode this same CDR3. CDR3 protein: CASSQDQGNYGYTF. CDR3 nucleotides: TGCGCCAGCAGCCAAGATCAGGGGAACTATGGCTACACCTTC. This chain uses TRBV4-1 with TRBJ1-2, with TRBD1 as a possible D gene (6 bases). The CDR3 runs to 14 residues. In germline, CDR1 is MGHRA, CDR2 YSYEKL. Trimming removed 0 bases from V and 2 bases from J, with 7 bases in between.